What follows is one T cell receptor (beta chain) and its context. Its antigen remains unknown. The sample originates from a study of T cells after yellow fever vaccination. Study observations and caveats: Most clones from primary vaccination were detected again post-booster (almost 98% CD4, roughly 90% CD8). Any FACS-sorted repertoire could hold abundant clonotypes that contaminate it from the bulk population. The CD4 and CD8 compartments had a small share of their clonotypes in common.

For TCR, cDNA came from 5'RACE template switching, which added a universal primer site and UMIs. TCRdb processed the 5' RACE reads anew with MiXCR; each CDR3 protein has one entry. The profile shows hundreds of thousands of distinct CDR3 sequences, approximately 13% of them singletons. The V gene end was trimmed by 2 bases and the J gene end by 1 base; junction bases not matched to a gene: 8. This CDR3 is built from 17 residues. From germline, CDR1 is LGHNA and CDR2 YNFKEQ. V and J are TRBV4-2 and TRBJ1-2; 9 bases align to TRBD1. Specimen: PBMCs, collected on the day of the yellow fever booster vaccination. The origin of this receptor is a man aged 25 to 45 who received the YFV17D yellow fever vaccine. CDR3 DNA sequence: TGTGCCAGCAGCCAATCACCGGGACAGGGCCTTAACTATGGCTACACCTTC. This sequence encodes CASSQSPGQGLNYGYTF.